The 30 T cell receptor beta chains presented below share a single source sample, sequenced in a study of Tregs in tolerant kidney transplant recipients. TCRdb's table, derived via immunoSEQ multiplex PCR, lists solely in-frame clones and lacks some. The table for this sample gives under 55,000 clones. The sample in question was CD4+ T cells from blood, obtained before the transplant. All receptors derive from a human donor who received a combined kidney and bone marrow transplant.

Regarding this clone: The read terminates 3 residues ahead of where the CDR3 ends, so the germline J gene completes it. This chain connects TRBV18 to TRBJ1-6, with D perhaps TRBD1 (5 bases). Trimming pared 1 base from V and 6 bases from J, leaving 7 bases between. The germline CDR1 and CDR2 sequences are KGHSH and LQKENI. CDR3 size: 14 residues. CDR3 sequence: CASSPQGFNSPLHF. The covered CDR3 bases are TGTGCCAGCTCACCACAGGGGTTTAATTCACCC.

A word on this clone: The sequenced fragment ends 3 residues before the CDR3 boundary, so the rest is inferred from the germline J gene. The V gene is TRBV19, the J gene TRBJ2-7; D is unresolved. The CDR3 is made up of 13 amino acids. Germline CDR1 reads LNHDA; CDR2 reads SQIVND (reference sequence). Trimming stripped 5 bases from V and 0 bases from J, with 8 bases between. The CDR3 sequence: CASSLRVSYEQYF. CDR3 DNA, as far as it was read: TGTGCCAGTAGTCTTCGCGTCTCCTACGAG. The complete variable domain, with remaining parts taken from reference TRBV19 and TRBJ2-7, reads DGGITQSPKYLFRKEGQNVTLSCEQNLNHDAMYWYRQDPGQGLRLIYYSQIVNDFQKGDIAEGYSVSREKKESFPLTVTSAQKNPTAFYLCASSLRVSYEQYFGPGTRLTVT.

About this clone itself: The CDR3 end falls 3 residues outside the read, so it is completed with the germline J gene. The rearrangement links TRBV5-1 to TRBJ2-2; D unclear. The CDR3 is made up of 14 amino acids. V gave up 2 bases and J gave up 2 bases, with 7 bases separating them. CDR1 SGHRS and CDR2 YFSETQ come from the germline V gene. CDR3 DNA, as far as it was read: TGCGCCAGCAGCTTAAACAGTAACACCGGGGAG. This codes for CASSLNSNTGE. The full-length CDR3 reads as CASSLNSNTGELFF.

Turning to this clone: The read halts 3 residues ahead of the CDR3 end, with the missing end drawn from the germline J gene. The rearrangement uses TRBV20-1 and TRBJ2-3, with TRBD2 matching 10 bases. J gave up 2 bases and V 3 bases, and 8 bases lay outside the gene matches. Germline V gene lookup returns CDR1 DFQATT and CDR2 SNEGSKA (reference sequence). The CDR3 has 16 residues. CDR3: CSASPQSGGATDTQYF. CDR3 DNA (partial): TGCAGTGCTAGCCCCCAAAGCGGGGGGGCCACAGATACG.

As to this clone: The read ends 3 residues early relative to the CDR3; the germline J gene fills the gap. The chain couples TRBV7-2 to TRBJ2-7; TRBD1 agrees at 8 bases. The CDR3 loop spans 15 amino acids. Germline CDR1 is SGHTA and CDR2 is FQGNSA. The J segment lost 5 bases and the V segment lost 8 bases, leaving 14 bases of the junction unmatched. This CDR3 reads CASGRTGSLVHEQYF. CDR3 bases read: TGTGCCAGCGGCAGGACAGGGTCCCTTGTACACGAG.

A note on this clone: The read terminates 3 residues ahead of where the CDR3 ends, so the germline J gene completes it. The rearrangement joins TRBV5-1 to TRBJ1-1; maybe TRBD1 (5 bases). CDR3 length equals 15 residues. Germline V gene sequence: CDR1 SGHRS, CDR2 YFSETQ. With 4 bases removed from V and 0 bases from J, the gap between germline ends came to 13 bases. Partial CDR3 DNA: TGCGCCAGCAGCAGTAATGACAGACTGAACACTGAA. Its translation is CASSSNDRLNTE. The complete CDR3 sequence is CASSSNDRLNTEAFF.

Concerning this clone itself: The CDR3 is cut off 3 residues early in the read; its end comes from the germline J gene. This chain links TRBV5-6 with TRBJ1-2; D unresolved. Germline V gene sequence: CDR1 SGHDT, CDR2 YYEEEE. V lost 1 base and J 4 bases, leaving 2 bases between the germline ends. The CDR3 is 11 amino acids. CDR3 DNA, as far as it was read: TGTGCCAGCAGCTTGCGCTATGGC. Protein product: CASSLRYG. The full CDR3 reads CASSLRYGYTF.

Details on this clone: The read comes to an end 3 residues before the CDR3 does, leaving the germline J gene to fill in the end. V usage is TRBV18 and J usage is TRBJ2-5; 7 positions agree with TRBD1. CDR3 length: 15 residues. Germline V CDR1 and CDR2: KGHSH, LQKENI. V was clipped by 4 bases and J by 1 base; unmatched bases: 6. CDR3 DNA, as far as it was read: TGTGCCAGCTCACAAACGACAGGGATCCAAGAGACC. This gives the protein CASSQTTGIQET. Given in full, the CDR3 is CASSQTTGIQETQYF.

With respect to this clone: The CDR3 end lies 3 residues beyond the end of the read and is filled in from the germline J gene. The chain combines TRBV19 with TRBJ1-4, with D possibly matching TRBD1 (6 bases). The ends were cut back, 6 bases at V and 4 bases at J, with 9 bases in the middle. CDR1 LNHDA and CDR2 SQIVND come from the germline V gene (reference sequence). This CDR3 spans 13 amino acids. CDR3 protein: CASRYRDNEKLFF. CDR3 DNA, as far as it was read: TGTGCCAGTAGGTACAGGGATAATGAAAAA.

About this clone itself: The missing CDR3 end, 3 residues past where the read stops, is filled in from the germline J gene. The J gene is TRBJ1-4, the V gene TRBV6-1, with D perhaps matching TRBD1 (6 bases). Germline V gene data show CDR1 as MNHNS and CDR2 as SASEGT. Trimming pared 1 base from V and 8 bases from J, leaving 8 bases between. The CDR3 is made up of 13 amino acids. CDR3 protein: CASSEGRGEKLFF. The sequenced part of the CDR3 DNA is TGTGCCAGCAGTGAAGGCAGGGGAGAAAAA.

Concerning this clone: The read comes to an end 3 residues before the CDR3 does, leaving the germline J gene to fill in the end. This chain links TRBV6-2 or TRBV6-3 with TRBJ2-1; 13 bases match TRBD2. The V gene end was trimmed by 2 bases and the J gene end by 7 bases; junction bases not matched to a gene: 5. Looked up from germline, CDR1 is MNHEY and CDR2 is SVGEGT. The CDR3 is 16 amino acids. CDR3 bases read: TGTGCCAGCAGTTACCCGGGACTAGCGGGAAGGAATGAG. Translated: CASSYPGLAGRNE. The entire CDR3 protein reads CASSYPGLAGRNEQFF.

Notes on this clone: The read is 3 residues too short to cover the CDR3 end, so that end is filled in from the germline J gene. The J gene is TRBJ1-2, the V gene TRBV19; tentatively, D is TRBD1 (6 bases). Germline V gene lookup returns CDR1 LNHDA and CDR2 SQIVND (reference sequence). The CDR3 covers 14 residues. V was trimmed by 7 bases and J by 3 bases, leaving 15 bases between them. The part of the CDR3 DNA that was read is TGTGCCAGTAAAGAGACGGGACACGACTATGGC. Translating it yields CASKETGHDYG. The CDR3 reads in full as CASKETGHDYGYTF. Combining the CDR3 with reference TRBV19 and TRBJ1-2 gives the whole variable domain DGGITQSPKYLFRKEGQNVTLSCEQNLNHDAMYWYRQDPGQGLRLIYYSQIVNDFQKGDIAEGYSVSREKKESFPLTVTSAQKNPTAFYLCASKETGHDYGYTFGSGTRLTVV.

Comments on this clone: The DNA ends 3 residues before the CDR3 does, and the rest of the CDR3 is filled in from the germline J gene. The chain employs TRBV30 and TRBJ2-4, with D perhaps TRBD2 (7 bases). V was pared by 0 bases and J by 8 bases, with 14 bases between. Germline loops: CDR1 GTSNPN, CDR2 SVGIG (reference sequence). The CDR3 is 14 amino acids. CDR3 bases read: TGTGCCTGGAGTGTACTGAGGGGGGGCCACATT. This translates into CAWSVLRGGHI. In full, the CDR3 is CAWSVLRGGHIQYF.

Of note for this clone: The read ends 3 residues shy of where the CDR3 ends; the end is completed using the germline J gene. The V gene is TRBV6-4, the J gene TRBJ1-2; the D is unclear. CDR1 and CDR2 from the germline V gene are MRHNA and SNTAGT. The CDR3 is 12 residues long. The germline V and J ends were trimmed by 4 bases and 6 bases, with 9 bases remaining between them. The CDR3 bases that were read are TGTGCCAGCAGTGCCGGTAGGGATGGC. As protein: CASSAGRDG. The full CDR3 protein is CASSAGRDGYTF.

A remark on this clone: The sequenced fragment ends 3 residues before the CDR3 boundary, so the rest is inferred from the germline J gene. The chain is built from TRBV5-5 and TRBJ1-1; 7 bases are shared with TRBD1. This CDR3 is built from 15 residues. Per germline, CDR1 SGHKS and CDR2 YYEKEE (reference sequence). The V gene end was trimmed by 0 bases and the J gene end by 7 bases; junction bases not matched to a gene: 9. CDR3 in amino acids: CASSLAGRGPDEAFF. The CDR3 DNA, read in part, is TGTGCCAGCAGCTTGGCCGGGAGGGGGCCTGATGAA.

As for this clone: The CDR3 end is not reached by the read, which stops 3 residues before it; the germline J gene fills it in. The chain combines TRBV7-9 with TRBJ2-7, with a tentative D call TRBD2 (5 bases). The CDR3 runs to 13 residues. V gave up 5 bases and J gave up 5 bases, with 13 bases separating them. Germline V gene lookup returns CDR1 SEHNR and CDR2 FQNEAQ (reference sequence). The CDR3 protein is CASSRAGSHEQYF. CDR3 bases read: TGTGCCAGCAGCCGGGCGGGTAGCCACGAG.

On this clone: The read ends 3 residues before the CDR3 terminus; that terminus is restored from the germline J gene. The chain employs TRBV19 and TRBJ1-5; the match to TRBD1 covers 10 bases. In germline, CDR1 is LNHDA, CDR2 SQIVND (reference sequence). With 2 bases clipped from V and 1 base from J, the junction kept 2 bases outside the gene matches. The CDR3 runs 16 residues. Partial CDR3 DNA: TGTGCCAGTAGTATAAGGACAGGGGGAAGCAATCAGCCC. This translates into CASSIRTGGSNQP. The CDR3 as a whole reads CASSIRTGGSNQPQHF.

Notes on this clone: The read gets to within 3 residues of the CDR3 end, and the germline J gene fills in the rest. The V and J genes are TRBV7-2 and TRBJ2-5; 11 bases match TRBD2. The ends lost 5 bases at V and 4 bases at J; junction bases unmatched: 3. The CDR3 has 14 amino acids. Germline V gene sequence: CDR1 SGHTA, CDR2 FQGNSA. CDR3 amino acids: CASSHTSGGETQYF. CDR3 DNA (partial): TGTGCCAGCAGCCATACTAGCGGGGGAGAGACC.

A word on this clone: The sequence runs out 3 residues before the end of the CDR3; the remainder is reconstructed from the germline J gene. The chain couples TRBV7-9 to TRBJ2-1; 11 positions agree with TRBD1. The ends lost 9 bases at V and 8 bases at J; junction bases unmatched: 9. The CDR3 extends over 14 amino acids. From germline, CDR1 is SEHNR and CDR2 FQNEAQ (reference sequence). CDR3 DNA, as far as it was read: TGTGCCAGAGCCGGGGACAGGGGGGCGGATGAG. Amino acid sequence: CARAGDRGADE. The whole CDR3 protein reads CARAGDRGADEQFF.

As regards this clone: Sequencing ends 3 residues short of the CDR3 end; the germline J gene provides the rest. V and J are TRBV7-2 and TRBJ2-3; D gene unclear. The CDR3 spans 15 residues. V lost 1 base and J lost 1, with 9 bases in between. The germline gives CDR1 SGHTA, CDR2 FQGNSA. The CDR3 DNA, read in part, is TGTGCCAGCAGCTTAGGAAGGGCTGGCACAGATACG. This gives the protein CASSLGRAGTDT. The full CDR3 is CASSLGRAGTDTQYF.

With respect to this clone: The read gets to within 3 residues of the CDR3 end, and the germline J gene fills in the rest. The V and J genes are TRBV19 and TRBJ1-5, with D unclear. Germline V CDR1 and CDR2: LNHDA, SQIVND (reference sequence). The CDR3 loop spans 15 amino acids. Trimming removed 2 bases at V and 3 bases at J, with 11 bases between. The CDR3 sequence: CASSIRAGPNQPQHF. The CDR3 DNA, read in part, is TGTGCCAGTAGTATAAGAGCAGGTCCCAATCAGCCC.

On this clone: The sequenced fragment ends 3 residues before the CDR3 boundary, so the rest is inferred from the germline J gene. The chain combines TRBV2 with TRBJ1-5; no firm D call. V gave up 3 bases and J gave up 0 bases, with 6 bases separating them. The CDR3 extends over 14 amino acids. Germline CDR1 is SNHLY and CDR2 is FYNNEI. CDR3 residues: CASSDQASNQPQHF. CDR3 bases read: TGTGCCAGCAGTGATCAGGCTAGCAATCAGCCC. The full variable domain, with the rest looked up from reference TRBV2 and TRBJ1-5, is EPEVTQTPSHQVTQMGQEVILRCVPISNHLYFYWYRQILGQKVEFLVSFYNNEISEKSEIFDDQFSVERPDGSNFTLKIRSTKLEDSAMYFCASSDQASNQPQHFGDGTRLSIL.

A remark on this clone: The read terminates 3 residues before the CDR3 end, so the remaining end is supplied by the germline J gene. This chain connects TRBV19 to TRBJ2-7; 8 bases are shared with TRBD1. This CDR3 contains 14 residues. V was pared by 1 base and J by 5 bases, with 4 bases of the junction left unmatched. Germline CDR1 and CDR2: LNHDA and SQIVND (reference sequence). CDR3 DNA (partial): TGTGCCAGTAGTATAGGGGCAGGGGGCAACGAG. It encodes CASSIGAGGNE. In full, the CDR3 is CASSIGAGGNEQYF.

Turning to this clone: The read halts 3 residues ahead of the CDR3 end, with the missing end drawn from the germline J gene. The chain couples TRBV2 to TRBJ2-4; TRBD1 aligns across 7 bases. V gave up 10 bases and J gave up 7 bases; unmatched junction bases: 7. CDR1 and CDR2 from the germline V gene are SNHLY and FYNNEI. CDR3 length equals 12 residues. The chain's CDR3 is CATRQGRNIQYF. Partial CDR3 DNA: TGTGCCACCAGACAGGGCAGGAACATT.

As for this clone: The read terminates 3 residues before the CDR3 end, so the remaining end is supplied by the germline J gene. This sequence joins TRBV7-9 and TRBJ1-1; D possibly corresponds to TRBD1 (6 bases). Germline CDR1 and CDR2: SEHNR and FQNEAQ (reference sequence). The ends were cut back, 3 bases at V and 1 base at J, with 12 bases in the middle. The CDR3 loop spans 15 amino acids. The CDR3: CASSFHRQANTEAFF. The sequenced part of the CDR3 DNA is TGTGCCAGCAGCTTTCACAGACAGGCGAACACTGAA. Full variable domain (missing parts from reference TRBV7-9 and TRBJ1-1): DTGVSQNPRHKITKRGQNVTFRCDPISEHNRLYWYRQTLGQGPEFLTYFQNEAQLEKSRLLSDRFSAERPKGSFSTLEIQRTEQGDSAMYLCASSFHRQANTEAFFGQGTRLTVV.

In regard to this clone: The read stops 3 residues short of the end of the CDR3; the missing end is completed from the germline J gene. The chain recombines TRBV30 with TRBJ1-4; D unresolved. The germline V gene encodes CDR1 GTSNPN and CDR2 SVGIG (reference sequence). The CDR3 totals 13 residues. Trimming took off 1 base at V and 8 bases at J, with 11 bases between the two ends. Incomplete CDR3 DNA: TGTGCCTGGAGTGACCAGACCGGGGAAAAA. Encoded protein: CAWSDQTGEK. The complete CDR3 reads CAWSDQTGEKLFF.

Notes on this clone: From the germline J gene comes the end of the CDR3, since the read stops 3 residues before it. The V and J genes are TRBV11-2 and TRBJ2-7; TRBD2 matches at 8 bases. V was clipped by 4 bases and J by 6 bases; unmatched bases: 8. The CDR3 contains 14 residues. Germline lookup yields CDR1 SGHAT and CDR2 FQNNGV. CDR3 sequence: CASSSGLAMLEQYF. Partial CDR3 DNA: TGTGCCAGCAGCTCCGGACTAGCTATGCTCGAG.

A remark on this clone: The CDR3 end falls 3 residues outside the read, so it is completed with the germline J gene. The chain has TRBV6-2 or TRBV6-3 and TRBJ2-1; 9 bases agree with TRBD2. CDR1 is MNHEY, CDR2 SVGEGT, per germline. The V segment lost 4 bases and the J segment 6 bases; nucleotides outside the gene matches: 7. The CDR3 length is 15 residues. The CDR3 loop is CASSSGTSRSNEQFF. The CDR3 DNA, read in part, is TGTGCCAGCAGTTCCGGGACTAGCCGATCCAATGAG.

Details on this clone: The read finishes 3 residues shy of the CDR3 end, and the germline J gene is used to complete it. The V and J genes are TRBV7-1 and TRBJ2-1; 12 bases agree with TRBD2. TRBV7-1 is reported as an ORF; its role is uncertain. CDR3 length: 20 residues. Germline trimming cut 2 bases from V and 8 bases from J; bases unmatched to any gene: 19. The DNA read from the CDR3 is TGTGCCAGCAGCTCACGAATCTGGGGTCCTAGCGGGGGGGCGGGCGATGAG. Protein product: CASSSRIWGPSGGAGDE. The CDR3 reads in full as CASSSRIWGPSGGAGDEQFF.

With respect to this clone: The CDR3 end falls 3 residues outside the read, so it is completed with the germline J gene. The V gene is TRBV5-6, the J gene TRBJ1-1; 7 bases match TRBD1. CDR3 length: 14 amino acids. Germline V gives CDR1 SGHDT, CDR2 YYEEEE. V trimming: 4 bases; J trimming: 3 bases; junction bases outside the gene matches: 6. CDR3 bases read: TGTGCCAGCAGCCGGACAGGAGGGGACACTGAA. Protein: CASSRTGGDTE. The entire CDR3 sequence reads CASSRTGGDTEAFF.